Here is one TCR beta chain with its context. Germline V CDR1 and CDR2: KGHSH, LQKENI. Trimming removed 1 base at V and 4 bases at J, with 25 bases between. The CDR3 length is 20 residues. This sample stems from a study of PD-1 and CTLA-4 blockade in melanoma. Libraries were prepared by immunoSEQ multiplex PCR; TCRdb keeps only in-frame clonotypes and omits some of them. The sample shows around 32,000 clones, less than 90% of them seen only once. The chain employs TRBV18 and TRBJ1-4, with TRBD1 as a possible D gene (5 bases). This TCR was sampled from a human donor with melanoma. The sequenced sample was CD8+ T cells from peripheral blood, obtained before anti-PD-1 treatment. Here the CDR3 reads CASSPLQLGEASSLNEKLFF. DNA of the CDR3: TGTGCCAGCTCACCACTGCAGCTAGGGGAAGCGAGCTCCCTTAATGAAAAACTGTTTTTT.